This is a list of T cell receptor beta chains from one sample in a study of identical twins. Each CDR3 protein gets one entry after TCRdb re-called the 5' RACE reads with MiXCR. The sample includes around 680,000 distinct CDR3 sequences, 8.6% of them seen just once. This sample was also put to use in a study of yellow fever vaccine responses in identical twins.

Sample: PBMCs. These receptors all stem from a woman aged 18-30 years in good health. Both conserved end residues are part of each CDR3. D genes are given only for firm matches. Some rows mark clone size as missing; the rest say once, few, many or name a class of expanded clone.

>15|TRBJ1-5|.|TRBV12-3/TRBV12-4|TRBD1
TGTGCCAGCAGTTTGAACGGACAGGGGAGCCAGCCCCAGCATTTT
CASSLNGQGSQPQHF
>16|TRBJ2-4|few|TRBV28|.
TGTGCCAGCAGTCCTAGACCGACCCTAGCCAAAAACATTCAGTACTTC
CASSPRPTLAKNIQYF
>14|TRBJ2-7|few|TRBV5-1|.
TGCGCCAGCAGCTTGAAAGGGGCGATATACGAGCAGTACTTC
CASSLKGAIYEQYF
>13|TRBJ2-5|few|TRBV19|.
TGTGCCAGTAATACGGGACAAGAAGAGACCCAGTACTTC
CASNTGQEETQYF
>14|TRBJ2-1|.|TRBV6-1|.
TGTGCCAGCAGGCAAGCGACAGGTAGTAATGAGCAGTTCTTC
CASRQATGSNEQFF
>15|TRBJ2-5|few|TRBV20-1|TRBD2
TGCAGTGCTCGAGAAGTCGCGGGAGGTGGCGAGACCCAGTACTTC
CSAREVAGGGETQYF
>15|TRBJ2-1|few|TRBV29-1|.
TGCAGCTCGTTAGGAGTAGCCAAGGCCTACAATGAGCAGTTCTTC
CSSLGVAKAYNEQFF
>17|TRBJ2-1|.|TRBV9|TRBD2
TGTGCCAGCAGCGTGACTAGCGGGGGAAGCTCCTACAATGAGCAGTTCTTC
CASSVTSGGSSYNEQFF
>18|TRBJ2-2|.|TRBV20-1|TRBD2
TGCAGTGCTAGAGTTGACGGACTAGCGGGACCGAACACCGGGGAGCTGTTTTTT
CSARVDGLAGPNTGELFF
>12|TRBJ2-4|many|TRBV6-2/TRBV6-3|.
TGTGCCAGCAGTTACAGGGGAAACATTCAGTACTTC
CASSYRGNIQYF
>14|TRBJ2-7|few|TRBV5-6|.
TGTGCCAGCAGCTTCACCGGGAGTACCTACGAGCAGTACTTC
CASSFTGSTYEQYF
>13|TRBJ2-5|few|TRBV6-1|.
TGTGCCAGCAACTCAGCGTACCAAGAGACCCAGTACTTC
CASNSAYQETQYF
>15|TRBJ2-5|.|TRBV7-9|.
TGTGCCAGCAGCTCCCGGCAGGGGTTAGCAGAGACCCAGTACTTC
CASSSRQGLAETQYF
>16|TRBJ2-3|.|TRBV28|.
TGTGCCAGCAGTCTCTCTCGGCTAGTTTTGCCAGATACGCAGTATTTT
CASSLSRLVLPDTQYF
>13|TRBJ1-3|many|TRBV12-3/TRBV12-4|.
TGTGCCAGCAAAGGTGGCTCTGGAAACACCATATATTTT
CASKGGSGNTIYF
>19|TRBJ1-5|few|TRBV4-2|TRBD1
TGTGCCAGCAGCCCTACGAATAGACAGGGGGCAGGAGGGAATCAGCCCCAGCATTTT
CASSPTNRQGAGGNQPQHF
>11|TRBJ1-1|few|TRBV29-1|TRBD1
TGCAGCGTATCCCAGGGGGCTGAAGCTTTCTTT
CSVSQGAEAFF
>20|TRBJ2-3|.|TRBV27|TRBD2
TGTGCCAGCAGTTTTAGGCCTAGCGGGAAAGTCTTGGGTAGCACAGATACGCAGTATTTT
CASSFRPSGKVLGSTDTQYF
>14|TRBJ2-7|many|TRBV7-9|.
TGTGCCAGCAGCCAGACTAGGGCCTCCTACGAGCAGTACTTC
CASSQTRASYEQYF
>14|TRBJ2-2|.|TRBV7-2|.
TGTGCCAGCTCATCTAATAGGGGATCCGGGGAGCTGTTTTTT
CASSSNRGSGELFF
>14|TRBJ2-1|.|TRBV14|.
TGTGCCAGCAGCCCAGGGGACATCTACAATGAGCAGTTCTTC
CASSPGDIYNEQFF
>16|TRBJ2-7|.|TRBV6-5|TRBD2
TGTGCCAGCAGTTCCGCCTTACTAGCGGGAGATTCCGAGCAGTACTTC
CASSSALLAGDSEQYF
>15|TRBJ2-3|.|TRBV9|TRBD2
TGTGCCAGCAGCGTAGCGGGGGGGTCCACAGATACGCAGTATTTT
CASSVAGGSTDTQYF
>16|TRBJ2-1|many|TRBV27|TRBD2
TGTGCCAGCAGTTTAAAGGCGGGAGGCCCCTACAATGAGCAGTTCTTC
CASSLKAGGPYNEQFF
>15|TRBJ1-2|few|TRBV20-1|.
TGCAGTGCCGTACCGGACAGTTTTCCGAACTATGGCTACACCTTC
CSAVPDSFPNYGYTF
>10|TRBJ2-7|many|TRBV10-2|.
TGCGCCACCCAAGAGTACGAGCAGTACTTC
CATQEYEQYF
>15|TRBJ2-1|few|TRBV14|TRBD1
TGTGCCAGCAGCCAAGTCCGGGACAGGTACAATGAGCAGTTCTTC
CASSQVRDRYNEQFF
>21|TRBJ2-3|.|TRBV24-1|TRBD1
TGTGCCACCAGTGATTTGCACGTGACAGGGGCCTGTAGGGCCGGGGAAGATACGCAGTATTTT
CATSDLHVTGACRAGEDTQYF
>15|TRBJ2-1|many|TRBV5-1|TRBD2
TGCGCCAGCAGCGCACTAGCGGGGGACTACAATGAGCAGTTCTTC
CASSALAGDYNEQFF
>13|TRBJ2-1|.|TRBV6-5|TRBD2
TGTGCCAGCAGTTACTTTAGCGGGTATGAGCAGTTCTTC
CASSYFSGYEQFF
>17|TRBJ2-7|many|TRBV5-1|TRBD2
TGCGCCAGCAGCTCCTTGGGCGGGAGGACGACGGCAGGAGAGCAGTACTTC
CASSSLGGRTTAGEQYF
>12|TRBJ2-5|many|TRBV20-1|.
TGCAGTGCTACACAGGGAGGAGAGACCCAGTACTTC
CSATQGGETQYF
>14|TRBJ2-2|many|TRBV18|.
TGTGCCAGCTCACCGGGAACAGCCACCGGGGAGCTGTTTTTT
CASSPGTATGELFF
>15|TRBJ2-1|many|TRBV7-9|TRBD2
TGTGCCAGCAGCTTAGGGGGGACTAGCGGGAGTGAGCAGTTCTTC
CASSLGGTSGSEQFF
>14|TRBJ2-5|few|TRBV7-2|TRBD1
TGTGCCAGCAGCGGACAGGCCCGCGTGGAGACCCAGTACTTC
CASSGQARVETQYF
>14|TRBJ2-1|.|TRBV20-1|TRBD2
TGCAGTGCTAGGTCCGTAGCTAGCGGGAACGAGCAGTTCTTC
CSARSVASGNEQFF
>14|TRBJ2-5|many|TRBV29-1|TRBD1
TGCAGCGTCCAACCCGGGACAGGGAAAGAGACCCAGTACTTC
CSVQPGTGKETQYF
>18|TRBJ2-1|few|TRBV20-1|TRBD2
TGCAGTGCTAGGGCGGGACTAGCGGGAGTTGTTACCTACAATGAGCAGTTCTTC
CSARAGLAGVVTYNEQFF
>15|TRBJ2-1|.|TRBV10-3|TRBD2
TGTGCCATCAGTGTTTTGGCTAGCGGGGACAATGAGCAGTTCTTC
CAISVLASGDNEQFF
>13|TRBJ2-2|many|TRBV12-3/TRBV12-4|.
TGTGCCAGCACCTACCCGAACACCGGGGAGCTGTTTTTT
CASTYPNTGELFF
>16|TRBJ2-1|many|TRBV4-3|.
TGCGCCAGCAGCCAAGATAACCCCGGCGGGGAGAATGAGCAGTTCTTC
CASSQDNPGGENEQFF
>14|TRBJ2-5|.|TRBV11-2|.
TGTGCCAGCAGACTCCGGGACCCACCCGAAACCCAGTACTTC
CASRLRDPPETQYF
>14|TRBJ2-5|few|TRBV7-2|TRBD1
TGTGCCAGCAGCACCTGGGACAGGGCTGAGACCCAGTACTTC
CASSTWDRAETQYF
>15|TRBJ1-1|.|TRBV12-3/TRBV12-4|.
TGTGCCAGCAGCCTCCTAGACAGCTTGAACACTGAAGCTTTCTTT
CASSLLDSLNTEAFF
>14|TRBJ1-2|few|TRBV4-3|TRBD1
TGCGCCAGCAGCCAGGACAGGGGGGACTATGGCTACACCTTC
CASSQDRGDYGYTF
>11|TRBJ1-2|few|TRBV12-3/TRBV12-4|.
TGTGCCAGCAGTTGGGGGTATGGCTACACCTTC
CASSWGYGYTF
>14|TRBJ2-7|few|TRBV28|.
TGTGCCAGCAGTCGGAGCCGGAACTCCTACGAGCAGTACTTC
CASSRSRNSYEQYF
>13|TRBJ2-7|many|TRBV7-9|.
TGTGCCAGCAGCCCCGGGGCCATCTACGAGCAGTACTTC
CASSPGAIYEQYF
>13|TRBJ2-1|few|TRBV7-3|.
TGTGCCAGCAGCTTTACGACCCAGCATGAGCAGTTCTTC
CASSFTTQHEQFF
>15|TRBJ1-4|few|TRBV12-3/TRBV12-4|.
TGTGCCAGCAGTTTGCAGGGAGGTCTAAGTGAAAAACTGTTTTTT
CASSLQGGLSEKLFF
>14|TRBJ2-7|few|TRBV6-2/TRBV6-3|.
TGTGCCAGCAGCTACGTTACCGGGGGATACGAGCAGTACTTC
CASSYVTGGYEQYF